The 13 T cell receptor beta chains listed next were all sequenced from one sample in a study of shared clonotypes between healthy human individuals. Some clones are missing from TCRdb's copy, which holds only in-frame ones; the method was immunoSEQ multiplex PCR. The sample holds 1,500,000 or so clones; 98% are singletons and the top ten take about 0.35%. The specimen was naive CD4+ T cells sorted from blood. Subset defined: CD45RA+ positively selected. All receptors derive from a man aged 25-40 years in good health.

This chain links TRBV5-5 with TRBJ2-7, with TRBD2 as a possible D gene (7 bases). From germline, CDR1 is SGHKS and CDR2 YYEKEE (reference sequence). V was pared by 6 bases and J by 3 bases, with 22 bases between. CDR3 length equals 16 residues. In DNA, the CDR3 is TGTGCCAGCACCCCTGGCGGGGGCGGGAGTCTCTACGAGCAGTACTTC. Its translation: CASTPGGGGSLYEQYF.

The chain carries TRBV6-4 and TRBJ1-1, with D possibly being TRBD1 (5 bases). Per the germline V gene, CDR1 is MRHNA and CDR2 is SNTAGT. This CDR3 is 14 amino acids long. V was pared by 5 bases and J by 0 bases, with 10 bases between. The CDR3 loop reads CASSIDSLNTEAFF. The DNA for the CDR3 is TGTGCCAGCAGTATCGACAGTCTGAACACTGAAGCTTTCTTT.

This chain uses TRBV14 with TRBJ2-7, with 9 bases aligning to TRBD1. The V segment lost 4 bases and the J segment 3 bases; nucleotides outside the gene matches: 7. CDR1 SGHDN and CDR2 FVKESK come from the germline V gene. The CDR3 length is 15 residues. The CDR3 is CASSLTGGRNYEQYF. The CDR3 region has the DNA TGTGCCAGCAGCCTGACAGGGGGTCGAAACTACGAGCAGTACTTC.

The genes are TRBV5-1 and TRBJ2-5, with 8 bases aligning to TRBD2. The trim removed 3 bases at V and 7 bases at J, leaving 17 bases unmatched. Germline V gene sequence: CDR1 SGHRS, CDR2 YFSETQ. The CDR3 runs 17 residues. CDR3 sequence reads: CASSYLGLELLTATQYF. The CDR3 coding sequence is TGCGCCAGCAGCTACCTGGGACTAGAGCTCCTCACGGCGACCCAGTACTTC.

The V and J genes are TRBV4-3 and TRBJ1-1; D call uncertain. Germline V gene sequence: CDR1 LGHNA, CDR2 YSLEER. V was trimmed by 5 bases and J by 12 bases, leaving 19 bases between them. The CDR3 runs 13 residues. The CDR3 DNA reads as TGCGCCAGCAGCACACGAGGCACCCCCGTTTCTTTCTTT. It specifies CASSTRGTPVSFF.

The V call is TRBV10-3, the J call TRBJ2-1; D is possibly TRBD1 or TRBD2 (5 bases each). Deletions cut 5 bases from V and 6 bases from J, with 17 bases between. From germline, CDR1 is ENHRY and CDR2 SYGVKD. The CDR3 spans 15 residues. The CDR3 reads CAISTIGGELNEQFF. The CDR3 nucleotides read TGTGCCATCAGTACCATTGGGGGAGAGCTCAATGAGCAGTTCTTC.

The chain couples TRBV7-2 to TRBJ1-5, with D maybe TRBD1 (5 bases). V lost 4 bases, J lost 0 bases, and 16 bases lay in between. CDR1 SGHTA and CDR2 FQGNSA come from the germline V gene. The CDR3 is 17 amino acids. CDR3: CASSSSGSLYSNQPQHF. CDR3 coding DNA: TGTGCCAGCAGCTCGTCAGGGAGCCTATATAGCAATCAGCCCCAGCATTTT.

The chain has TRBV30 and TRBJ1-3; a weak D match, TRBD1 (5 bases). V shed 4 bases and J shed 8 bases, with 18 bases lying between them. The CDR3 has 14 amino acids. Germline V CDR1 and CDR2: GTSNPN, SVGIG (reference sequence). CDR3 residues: CAWTEKGWGDTIYF. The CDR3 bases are TGTGCCTGGACCGAAAAGGGGTGGGGGGACACCATATATTTT.

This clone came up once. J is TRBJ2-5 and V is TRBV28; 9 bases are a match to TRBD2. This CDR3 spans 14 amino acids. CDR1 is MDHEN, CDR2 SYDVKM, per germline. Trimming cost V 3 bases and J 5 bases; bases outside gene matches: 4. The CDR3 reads CASSFAGGRETQYF. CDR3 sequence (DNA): TGTGCCAGCAGTTTCGCGGGAGGGCGGGAGACCCAGTACTTC.

CDR3 DNA: TGTGCCAGCTCACCGTCGCCGCGGGATACGCAGTATTTT. Translated: CASSPSPRDTQYF. V gene TRBV18 combines with J gene TRBJ2-3; no firm D call. From germline, CDR1 is KGHSH and CDR2 LQKENI. Trimming took 3 bases from V and 6 from J, leaving 10 bases between them. The CDR3 runs 13 residues.

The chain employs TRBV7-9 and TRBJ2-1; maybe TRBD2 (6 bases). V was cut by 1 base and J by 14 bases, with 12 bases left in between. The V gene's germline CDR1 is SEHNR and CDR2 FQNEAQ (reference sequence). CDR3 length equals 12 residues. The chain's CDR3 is CASSLVLREKFF. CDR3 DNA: TGTGCCAGCAGCTTAGTCCTACGGGAGAAGTTCTTC. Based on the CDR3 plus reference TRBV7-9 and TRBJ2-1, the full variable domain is DTGVSQNPRHKITKRGQNVTFRCDPISEHNRLYWYRQTLGQGPEFLTYFQNEAQLEKSRLLSDRFSAERPKGSFSTLEIQRTEQGDSAMYLCASSLVLREKFFGPGTRLTVL.

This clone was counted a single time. Written as DNA, the CDR3 is TGTGCCAGCAGCTTAGATGGTGGTAACACTGAAGCTTTCTTT. It translates to CASSLDGGNTEAFF. The gene calls are TRBV7-2 and TRBJ1-1; D unclear. Trimming removed 1 base from V and 2 bases from J, with 8 bases in between. The CDR3 runs 14 residues. In germline, CDR1 is SGHTA, CDR2 FQGNSA.

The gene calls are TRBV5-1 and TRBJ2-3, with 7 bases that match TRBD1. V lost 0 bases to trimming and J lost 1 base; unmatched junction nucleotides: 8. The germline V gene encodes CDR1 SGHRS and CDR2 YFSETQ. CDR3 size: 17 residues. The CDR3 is CASSLGTGARGTDTQYF. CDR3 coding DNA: TGCGCCAGCAGCTTGGGAACAGGGGCGAGGGGCACAGATACGCAGTATTTT. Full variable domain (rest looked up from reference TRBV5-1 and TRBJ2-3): KAGVTQTPRYLIKTRGQQVTLSCSPISGHRSVSWYQQTPGQGLQFLFEYFSETQRNKGNFPGRFSGRQFSNSRSEMNVSTLELGDSALYLCASSLGTGARGTDTQYFGPGTRLTVL.